The clone carrying this T cell receptor beta chain was observed a few times. The antigen is undetermined. The sample originates from a study of T cells after yellow fever vaccination. Conversion of TCR transcripts into cDNA relied on 5'RACE template switching, which added a universal primer site and UMIs. TCRdb fed the 5' RACE reads into MiXCR, producing one record per CDR3 protein. Of a few hundred thousand distinct CDR3 sequences listed, about 6.9% are singletons. General study findings and limits: Peaking on day 5 versus 15, the secondary response was faster but weaker.

Sequences were derived from PBMCs, sampled about 41 days after the first yellow fever vaccination. The TCR comes from a man between 18 and 29 years old who received the YFV17D yellow fever vaccine.

The CDR3 region is CASSSGGDDTEAFF. For the CDR3, the DNA is TGCGCCAGCAGCTCAGGGGGAGATGACACTGAAGCTTTCTTT. This sequence joins TRBV5-1 and TRBJ1-1; 7 nucleotides match TRBD1. CDR3 length: 14 amino acids. Losses at the gene ends were 3 bases for V and 3 bases for J; bases not matched to a gene: 5. Germline V gives CDR1 SGHRS, CDR2 YFSETQ.